Listed here is a single T cell receptor beta chain. What it recognizes is unknown. Other DNA sequences in the sample encode the same CDR3. These data belong to a study of T cell responses to AZD1222 COVID-19 vaccine. Study outcomes and limitations: Seropositive status at baseline applied to only a handful of AZD1222 recipients.

Germline CDR1 is MNHEY and CDR2 is SMNVEV (reference sequence). The CDR3 is made up of 13 amino acids. Deletions cut 2 bases from V and 1 base from J, with 4 bases between. Profiled with immunoSEQ multiplex PCR; TCRdb holds only in-frame clones, not every one. The data show 95,000 to 100,000 clones, around nine tenths seen once. The TCR was taken from an adult who received the AZD1222 COVID-19 vaccine. The sample in question was peripheral blood, obtained 28 days after the second AZD1222 dose. The chain couples TRBV27 to TRBJ2-3; D unresolved. In nucleotides, the CDR3 is TGTGCCAGCAGTTTACGGGGCACAGATACGCAGTATTTT. Translating it yields CASSLRGTDTQYF.